These 6 T cell receptor beta chains share one sample of origin, sequenced in a study of early T cells in non-severe SARS-CoV-2 infection. Each CDR3 protein gets one entry after TCRdb re-called the 5' RACE reads with MiXCR. The repertoire consists of approximately 57,000 distinct CDR3 sequences, with under 15% occurring once and the leading ten covering 1.1% to 1.5%. The source material was whole blood. These receptor sequences come from an adult who was a healthcare worker with PCR-confirmed SARS-CoV-2 infection or an uninfected control (not recorded which).

V and J are TRBV20-1 and TRBJ2-2; the match to TRBD1 covers 10 bases. J lost 5 bases, V lost 3 bases, and 3 bases had no gene match. The CDR3 sequence is 14 residues long. Looked up from germline, CDR1 is DFQATT and CDR2 is SNEGSKA (reference sequence). The CDR3 region has the DNA TGCAGTGCTAGGCGGACAGGGGGGACCGGGGAGCTGTTTTTT. Translating it yields CSARRTGGTGELFF.

The sample holds many counts of this clonotype. This CDR3 reads CSAQTGGHYGYTF. Here the CDR3 DNA reads TGCAGTGCCCAGACAGGGGGCCACTATGGCTACACCTTC. This chain joins TRBV20-1 and TRBJ1-2; 10 bases agree with TRBD1. Losses at the gene ends were 6 bases for V and 3 bases for J; bases not matched to a gene: 4. The CDR3 sequence is 13 residues long. Germline CDR1 DFQATT, CDR2 SNEGSKA (reference sequence).

The chain employs TRBV12-3 or TRBV12-4 and TRBJ1-1; D is ambiguous. The CDR3 loop spans 13 amino acids. Trimming removed 4 bases at V and 4 bases at J, with 10 bases between. The DNA for the CDR3 is TGTGCCAGCAGTTCGACCGACCTCACTGAAGCTTTCTTT. It yields the protein CASSSTDLTEAFF.

Only a few counts were recorded for this clonotype. The chain links TRBV10-1 to TRBJ2-1, with TRBD2 identical over 10 bases. CDR1 and CDR2 from the germline V gene are WNHNN and SYGVQD (reference sequence). CDR3 length equals 16 residues. The V segment lost 0 bases and the J segment 8 bases; nucleotides outside the gene matches: 7. The CDR3 DNA follows: TGCGCCAGCAGTGAGTCAACGGGACTAGCGACCGATGAGCAGTTCTTC. As protein: CASSESTGLATDEQFF.

The chain links TRBV20-1 to TRBJ2-7; 9 bases agree with TRBD2. V was pared by 6 bases and J by 4 bases, with 7 bases of the junction left unmatched. CDR3 size: 13 residues. Germline loops: CDR1 DFQATT, CDR2 SNEGSKA (reference sequence). This chain's CDR3 is CSATGLAQYEQYF. The CDR3 coding sequence is TGCAGTGCAACCGGACTAGCGCAATACGAGCAGTACTTC.

This clonotype was found many times. The germline gene is not matched at one end of the junction; a read error may be the cause. V and J are TRBV7-7 and TRBJ2-2, with D unresolved. CDR1 is SSHAT, CDR2 FNYEAQ, per germline (reference sequence). The CDR3 length is 13 residues. The CDR3 protein is CASSPTVTGELFF. The DNA of the CDR3 is TGTGCTAGCAGTCCGACGGTCACCGGGGAGCTGTTTTTT.